This T cell receptor beta chain was obtained from a study of post-analysis software for immune sequencing data. Whole-study results and caveats: Relative to controls, patients had a few TRBV segments at higher frequency, with TRBV5-6, TRBV5-1 and TRBV20-1 among these. Pronounced co-clustering by F measure was evident among identically batched samples.

The CDR3 contains 15 residues. Germline V gives CDR1 MNHEY, CDR2 SVGAGI. The ends lost 2 bases at V and 6 bases at J; junction bases unmatched: 3. Libraries were made from TCR beta cDNA, and they carried unique molecular identifiers. TCRdb processed the PCR reads anew with MiXCR; each CDR3 protein has one entry. Of about 460,000 distinct CDR3 sequences in the sample, roughly 45% were seen once. In its sample, this clonotype was seen a few times. Its cognate antigen is unknown. The chain combines TRBV6-5 with TRBJ2-1; 11 bases match TRBD2. The origin of this receptor is a girl aged 5 to 17 with multiple sclerosis. Sequences were obtained from blood. The DNA of the CDR3 is TGTGCCAGCAGTTACGGTAGCGGGAGGGCCAATGAGCAGTTCTTC. Translated, it gives CASSYGSGRANEQFF.